A single sample gave rise to the 12 T cell receptor beta chains below, sequenced in a study of regulatory T cells in long-lasting Graves disease (dated by TCRdb to 2020 to 2022). The library was generated by multiplex PCR. The sequencer listed for this sample is Illumina HiSeq 4000. iRepertoire HTBI primers and Arm-PCR amplification of CDR3 regions were used to construct TCR beta libraries. The raw public data were reprocessed by TCRdb itself: fastp quality trimming at Q25, MiXCR clonotype calling, in-frame beta chains only. Entries are consolidated by CDR3 protein sequence, retaining the most common genes and DNA. Within this sample are hundreds of thousands of distinct CDR3 sequences, with around 17% of them counted one time only. 15% to 20% of the sample comes from the top ten. The time point label, as the study defines it: newly diagnosed GD, antithyroid drugs for less than 3 months. For both TCR sequencing and RNA sequencing, RNA was extracted from PBMCs using TRIzol.

The data also belong to a second study, concerning T cells in Graves' hyperthyroidism and ophthalmopathy.

The sequencing used peripheral blood mononuclear cells (PBMCs), collected at new diagnosis, from a patient treated with antithyroid drugs. The receptors were sampled from a woman in her twenties or thirties with Graves disease. Donor details come from another sample of the same person, matched by shared clones.

This clonotype appeared a few times. This chain uses TRBV25-1 with TRBJ1-6, with unresolved D. CDR1 MGHDK and CDR2 SYGVNS come from the germline V gene. This CDR3 contains 14 residues. The germline V and J ends were trimmed by 5 bases and 4 bases, with 9 bases remaining between them. The CDR3 coding sequence is TGTGCCAGCAGTCAAAACCAATATAATTCACCCCTCCACTTT. This translates into CASSQNQYNSPLHF.

The chain links TRBV19 to TRBJ1-3; D ambiguous. The CDR3 length is 13 residues. Trimming removed 5 bases from V and 2 bases from J, with 7 bases in between. Germline assignment: CDR1 LNHDA and CDR2 SQIVND (reference sequence). The CDR3 coding sequence is TGTGCCAGTAGTCCACCGCCTGGAAACACCATATATTTT. It is translated as CASSPPPGNTIYF.

The V and J genes are TRBV18 and TRBJ2-1; D not certain. V lost 7 bases and J 8 bases, leaving 18 bases between the germline ends. The CDR3 sequence is 14 residues long. The germline V gene has CDR1 KGHSH and CDR2 LQKENI. CDR3 in amino acids: CASLLPGGWDEQFF. CDR3 DNA: TGTGCCAGCTTACTCCCCGGTGGGTGGGATGAGCAGTTCTTC.

This sequence joins TRBV9 and TRBJ2-7; D gene unclear. Trimming shortened V by 0 bases and J by 1 base, and 11 bases separated the two germline ends. Germline CDR1 and CDR2: SGDLS and YYNGEE. The CDR3 runs to 15 residues. As DNA, the CDR3 is TGTGCCAGCAGCGTAGCCCTGGGCGCGTCCTACGAGCAGTACTTC. Translation gives CASSVALGASYEQYF.

This clonotype was seen repeatedly, ten times or more. The chain joins TRBV7-2 to TRBJ2-1; tentative D call: TRBD1 (5 bases). V lost 3 bases and J 7 bases, leaving 10 bases between the germline ends. There are 13 residues in the CDR3. From germline, CDR1 is SGHTA and CDR2 FQGNSA. The CDR3 DNA sequence: TGTGCCAGCAGCTTGGGGCGTCCAAATGAGCAGTTCTTC. Encoded protein: CASSLGRPNEQFF.

There are many counts of this clonotype. The gene calls are TRBV7-3 and TRBJ1-1; D gene ambiguous. Germline V lookup: CDR1 SGHTA, CDR2 FQGTGA. The CDR3 sequence is 14 residues long. Trimming stripped 3 bases from V and 0 bases from J, with 8 bases between. CDR3 protein: CASSLTSMNTEAFF. The CDR3 region has the DNA TGTGCCAGCAGCTTGACAAGCATGAACACTGAAGCTTTCTTT.

The rearrangement joins TRBV30 to TRBJ1-3; D might be TRBD1 (5 bases). The V gene's germline CDR1 is GTSNPN and CDR2 SVGIG (reference sequence). V dropped 3 bases and J dropped 4 bases, with 13 bases sitting between them. The CDR3 contains 14 residues. This chain's CDR3 is CAWSPGTLGNTIYF. The DNA for the CDR3 is TGTGCCTGGAGCCCCGGGACCCTGGGAAACACCATATATTTT.

In its sample, this clonotype was seen many times. This chain links TRBV11-2 with TRBJ2-7, with D perhaps matching TRBD1 (5 bases). The V gene lost 5 bases and the J gene lost 7 bases, with 15 bases spanning the gap. Per germline, CDR1 SGHAT and CDR2 FQNNGV. The CDR3 consists of 13 residues. This CDR3 is CASSRRGTREQYF. In nucleotides, the CDR3 is TGTGCCAGCAGCAGAAGGGGTACACGGGAGCAGTACTTC.

This clonotype was recorded a few times. The chain couples TRBV20-1 to TRBJ1-6, with 7 nucleotides matching TRBD1. J gave up 0 bases and V 6 bases, and 5 bases lay outside the gene matches. The CDR3 consists of 15 residues. Germline V lookup: CDR1 DFQATT, CDR2 SNEGSKA (reference sequence). CDR3 protein: CSAPDRSSYNSPLHF. The CDR3 DNA sequence: TGCAGTGCCCCGGACAGGAGCTCCTATAATTCACCCCTCCACTTT.

This clonotype was observed a handful of times. This chain connects TRBV29-1 to TRBJ2-5, with 8 positions matching TRBD1. V shed 7 bases and J 1 base; nucleotides not matched to a gene: 11. The CDR3 is 15 amino acids. The germline V gene encodes CDR1 SQVTM and CDR2 ANQGSEA. This CDR3 reads CSATGQGGPQETQYF. The CDR3 DNA sequence: TGCAGCGCGACCGGACAGGGTGGCCCCCAAGAGACCCAGTACTTC.

The chain has TRBV11-2 and TRBJ2-5; 12 bases are a match to TRBD2. V dropped 5 bases and J dropped 0; count of bases not matched to a gene: 10. Germline V gene data show CDR1 as SGHAT and CDR2 as FQNNGV. The CDR3 runs 18 residues. CDR3 DNA: TGTGCCAGCAGCCCCCCGGGACTAGCGGGTTTTTACCAAGAGACCCAGTACTTC. It yields the protein CASSPPGLAGFYQETQYF.

This clonotype was observed many times. The chain is built from TRBV29-1 and TRBJ2-1, with TRBD1 as a possible D gene (6 bases). Deletions cut 2 bases from V and 6 bases from J, with 8 bases between. This CDR3 has 12 residues. CDR1 and CDR2 from the germline V gene are SQVTM and ANQGSEA. The CDR3 DNA is TGCAGCGTTGAAAAGGGGGTCAATGAGCAGTTCTTC. It codes for CSVEKGVNEQFF.